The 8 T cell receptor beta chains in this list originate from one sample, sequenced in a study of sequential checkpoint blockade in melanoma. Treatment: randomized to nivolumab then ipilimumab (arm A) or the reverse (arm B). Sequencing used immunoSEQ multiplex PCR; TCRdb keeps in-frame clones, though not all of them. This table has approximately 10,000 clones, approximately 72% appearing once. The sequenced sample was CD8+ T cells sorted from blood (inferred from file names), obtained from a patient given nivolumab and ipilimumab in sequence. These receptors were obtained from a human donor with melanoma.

CDR3 in amino acids: CASGPGTEAFF. CDR3 DNA sequence: TGTGCTAGTGGCCCGGGCACTGAAGCTTTCTTT. J is TRBJ1-1 and V is TRBV12-5; D is unclear. Per germline, CDR1 LGHNT and CDR2 FRNRAP. The CDR3 runs to 11 residues. Trimming removed 6 bases from V and 4 bases from J, with 6 bases in between.

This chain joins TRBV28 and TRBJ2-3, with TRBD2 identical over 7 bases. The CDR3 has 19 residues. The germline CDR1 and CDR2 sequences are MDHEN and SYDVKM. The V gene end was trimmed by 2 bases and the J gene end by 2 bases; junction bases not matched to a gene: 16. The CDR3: CASSLQQNEGGPTTDTQYF. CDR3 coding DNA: TGTGCCAGCAGTTTACAACAAAACGAGGGAGGGCCGACCACAGATACGCAGTATTTT.

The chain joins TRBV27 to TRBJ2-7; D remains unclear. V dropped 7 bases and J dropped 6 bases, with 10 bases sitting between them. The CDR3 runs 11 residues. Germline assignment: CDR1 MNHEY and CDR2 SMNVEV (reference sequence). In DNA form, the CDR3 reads TGTGCCAGCATCTTCGGTTCCGAGCAGTACTTC. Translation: CASIFGSEQYF.

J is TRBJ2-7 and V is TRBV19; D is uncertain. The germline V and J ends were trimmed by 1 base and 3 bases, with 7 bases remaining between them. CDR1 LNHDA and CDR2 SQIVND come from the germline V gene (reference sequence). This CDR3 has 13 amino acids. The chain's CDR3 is CASSIVTFYEQYF. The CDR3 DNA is TGTGCCAGTAGTATAGTTACATTCTACGAGCAGTACTTC.

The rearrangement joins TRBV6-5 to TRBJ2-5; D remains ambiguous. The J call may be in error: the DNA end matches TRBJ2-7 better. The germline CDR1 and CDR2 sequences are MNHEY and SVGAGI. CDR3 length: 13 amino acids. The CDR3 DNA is TGTGCCAGCAGTTACTCGAACCCCATCGAGCAGTACTTC. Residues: CASSYSNPIEQYF.

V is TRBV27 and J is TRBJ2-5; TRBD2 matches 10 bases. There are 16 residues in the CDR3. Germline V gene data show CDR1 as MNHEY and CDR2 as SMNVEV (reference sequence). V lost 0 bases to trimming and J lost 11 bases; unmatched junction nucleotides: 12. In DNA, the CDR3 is TGTGCCAGCAGTTTATCGATGAGCGGGAGGGCCTTGGAGCAGTACTTC. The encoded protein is CASSLSMSGRALEQYF.

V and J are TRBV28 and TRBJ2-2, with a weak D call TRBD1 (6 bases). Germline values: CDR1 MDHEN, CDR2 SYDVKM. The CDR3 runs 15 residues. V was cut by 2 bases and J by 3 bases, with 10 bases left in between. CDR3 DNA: TGTGCCAGCAGTTTAGCAGGGGCCGACACCGGGGAGCTGTTTTTT. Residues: CASSLAGADTGELFF. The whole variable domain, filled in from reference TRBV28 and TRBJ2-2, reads DVKVTQSSRYLVKRTGEKVFLECVQDMDHENMFWYRQDPGLGLRLIYFSYDVKMKEKGDIPEGYSVSREKKERFSLILESASTNQTSMYLCASSLAGADTGELFFGEGSRLTVL.

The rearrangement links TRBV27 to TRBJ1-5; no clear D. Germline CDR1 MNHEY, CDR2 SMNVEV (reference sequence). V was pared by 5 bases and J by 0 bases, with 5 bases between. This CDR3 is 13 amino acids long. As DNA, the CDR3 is TGTGCCAGCAGTGTCCATAGCAATCAGCCCCAGCATTTT. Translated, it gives CASSVHSNQPQHF.